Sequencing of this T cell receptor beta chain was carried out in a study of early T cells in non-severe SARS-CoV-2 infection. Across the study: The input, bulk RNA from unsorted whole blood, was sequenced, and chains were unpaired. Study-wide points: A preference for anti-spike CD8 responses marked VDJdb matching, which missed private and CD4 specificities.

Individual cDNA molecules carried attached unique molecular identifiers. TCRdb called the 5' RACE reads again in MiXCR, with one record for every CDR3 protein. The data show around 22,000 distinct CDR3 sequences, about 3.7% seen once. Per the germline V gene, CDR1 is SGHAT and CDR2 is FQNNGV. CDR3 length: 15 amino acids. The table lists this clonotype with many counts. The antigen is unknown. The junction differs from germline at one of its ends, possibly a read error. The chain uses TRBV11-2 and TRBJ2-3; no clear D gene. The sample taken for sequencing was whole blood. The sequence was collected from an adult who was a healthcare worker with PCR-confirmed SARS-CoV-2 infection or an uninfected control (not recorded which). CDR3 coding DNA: TGTGCCAGCAGCTTAGGGGTTGTAGGCACGGATACGCAGTATTTT. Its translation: CASSLGVVGTDTQYF.